This TCR beta chain appears in the sequencing data of a study of regulatory T cells in long-lasting Graves disease. Time point meaning: persistent/refractory GD, antithyroid drugs over 5 years with positive TRAb. The TCR library used RNA extracted from PBMCs. The sample holds many counts of this clonotype. Libraries of TCR beta came from iRepertoire HTBI primers plus Arm-PCR of CDR3 regions. TCRdb reprocessed the multiplex PCR reads with MiXCR, giving one entry per CDR3 protein. The sample has nearly 350,000 distinct CDR3 sequences; around 19% are singletons. The CDR3 spans 13 residues. The V gene's germline CDR1 is MNHNS and CDR2 SASEGT. Trimming at V came to 7 bases and at J to 4 bases, leaving 4 bases not matched to a gene.

The sequenced sample was peripheral blood mononuclear cells (PBMCs), obtained when the disease was refractory, from a patient treated with antithyroid drugs. The origin of this receptor is a female donor with Graves disease. V and J are TRBV6-1 and TRBJ1-2; 9 bases are a match to TRBD1. The CDR3 DNA is TGTGCCAGCACCGGACAGGGGACCTATGGCTACACCTTC. It is translated as CASTGQGTYGYTF.